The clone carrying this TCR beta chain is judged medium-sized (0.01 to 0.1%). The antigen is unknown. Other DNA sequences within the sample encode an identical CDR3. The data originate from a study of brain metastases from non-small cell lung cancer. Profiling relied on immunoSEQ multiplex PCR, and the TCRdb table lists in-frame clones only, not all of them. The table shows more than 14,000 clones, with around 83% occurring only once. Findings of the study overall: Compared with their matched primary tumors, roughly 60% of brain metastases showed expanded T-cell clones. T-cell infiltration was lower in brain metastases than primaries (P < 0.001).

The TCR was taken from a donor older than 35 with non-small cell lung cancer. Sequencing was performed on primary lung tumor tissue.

The CDR3 loop reads CASSLGQGFYNSPLHF. In nucleotides, the CDR3 is TGTGCCAGCAGCTTGGGACAGGGTTTCTATAATTCACCCCTCCACTTT. The gene calls are TRBV7-9 and TRBJ1-6, with TRBD1 matching 9 bases. The V and J ends lost 3 bases and 3 bases, in that order; junction bases with no gene match: 3. The CDR3 is made up of 16 amino acids. Per germline, CDR1 SEHNR and CDR2 FQNEAQ (reference sequence).